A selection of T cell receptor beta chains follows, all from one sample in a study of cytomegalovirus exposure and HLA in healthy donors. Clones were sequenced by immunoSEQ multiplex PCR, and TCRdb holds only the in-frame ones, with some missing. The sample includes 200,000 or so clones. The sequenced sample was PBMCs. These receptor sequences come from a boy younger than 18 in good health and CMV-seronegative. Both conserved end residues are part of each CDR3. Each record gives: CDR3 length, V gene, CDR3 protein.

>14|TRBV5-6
CASSLGSGKETQYF
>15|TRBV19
CASSMRSGGADTQYF
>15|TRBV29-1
CSVVGEAGFTYGYTF
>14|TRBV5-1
CASSLGGPNTEAFF
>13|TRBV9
CASSASVPDTQYF
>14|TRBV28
CASSRTGGGQPQHF
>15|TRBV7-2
CASSWLGTGYSPLHF
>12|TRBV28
CASNARGYEQYF
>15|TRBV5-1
CASSPRAANTGELFF
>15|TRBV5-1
CASSLVLAQQETQYF
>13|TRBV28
CASRERGLTEAFF
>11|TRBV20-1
CSARSGDTQYF
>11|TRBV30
CACSVSYGYTF
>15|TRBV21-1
CASSKVTGTTVTLHF
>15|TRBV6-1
CASRLDRGRAYGYTF
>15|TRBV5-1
CASSLMGSGEETQYF
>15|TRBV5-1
CASSLGGEGNYGYTF
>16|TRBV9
CASSVDARFTGNTIYF
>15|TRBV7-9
CASSSPGTHPYEQYF
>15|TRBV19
CASSPRGNSYNEQFF
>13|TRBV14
CASSRTRLSEAFF
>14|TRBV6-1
CASSQGSQGTEAFF
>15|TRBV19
CASSADRLPQETQYF
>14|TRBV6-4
CASSTYPGHTEAFF
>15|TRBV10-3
CAISHSSGVQPEQYF
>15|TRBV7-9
CASSSLDRGYEKLFF
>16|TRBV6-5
CASSYGGQGSGNTIYF
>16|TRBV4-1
CASSRGLAGEPGELFF
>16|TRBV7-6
CASSPFHEGVTDTQYF
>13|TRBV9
CASRDSLNYGYTF
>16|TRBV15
CATSRDGGAGANVLTF
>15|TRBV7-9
CASSLAGGPTYEQYF
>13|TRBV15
CATRSSVNTEAFF
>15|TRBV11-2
CASSPSGESYNEQFF
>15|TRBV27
CASTYLGPGMTPLHF
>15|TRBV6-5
CASSSRVSSNQPQHF
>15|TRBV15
CATSREAPAHSPLHF
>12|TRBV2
CASKGESYGYTF
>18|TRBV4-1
CASSLLPPLRGTNEKLFF
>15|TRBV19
CASTSAGVPTDTQYF
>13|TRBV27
CASSLQGNTEAFF
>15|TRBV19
CASSGGQPNTGELFF
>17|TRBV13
CASSILTSGGPTDTQYF
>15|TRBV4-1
CASSQGRGVQDTQYF
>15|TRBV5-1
CASSVTSGVNNEQFF
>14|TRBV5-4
CASSGDREVYGYTF
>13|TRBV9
CASSVGGQGTLHF
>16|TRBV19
CASGTGVVETYNEQFF
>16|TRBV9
CASSDKDKGGNSPLHF
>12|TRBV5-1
CASSSLRIEQFF
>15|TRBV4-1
CASSQDRSAQETQYF